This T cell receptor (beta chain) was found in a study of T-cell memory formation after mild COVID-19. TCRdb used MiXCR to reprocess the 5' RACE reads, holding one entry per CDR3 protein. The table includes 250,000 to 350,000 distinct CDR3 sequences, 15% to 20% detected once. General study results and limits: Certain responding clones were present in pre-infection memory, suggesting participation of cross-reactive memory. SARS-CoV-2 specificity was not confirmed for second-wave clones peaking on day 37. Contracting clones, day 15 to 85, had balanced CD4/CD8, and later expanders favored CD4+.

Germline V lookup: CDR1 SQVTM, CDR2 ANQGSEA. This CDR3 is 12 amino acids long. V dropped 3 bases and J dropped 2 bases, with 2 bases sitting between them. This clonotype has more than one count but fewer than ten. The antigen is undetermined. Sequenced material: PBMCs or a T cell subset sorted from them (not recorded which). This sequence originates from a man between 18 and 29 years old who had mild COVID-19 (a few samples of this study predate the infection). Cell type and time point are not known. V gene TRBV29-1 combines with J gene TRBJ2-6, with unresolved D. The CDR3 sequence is CSVDTGANVLTF. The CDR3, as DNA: TGCAGCGTTGATACTGGGGCCAACGTCCTGACTTTC.